This TCR beta chain was recorded in a study of T cells after yellow fever vaccination (dated 2019 in TCRdb). Notes on the research overall: The SMART-Seq v4 Ultra Low Input RNA kit was used to prepare libraries from fractions with low cell numbers. To follow T-cell clones before and after both primary and booster YFV17D yellow fever vaccination, bulk TCR alpha and beta repertoires underwent longitudinal sequencing. Blood samples were taken at several timepoints before and after primary and secondary immunization, and bulk PBMC replicates and cell subsets were isolated. Two healthy male donors, one aged 18 to 30 and one aged 30 to 40 years, made up the cohort. What the study reported, not specific to this receptor: FACS-sorted repertoires could contain abundant contaminating clonotypes from the bulk population, so computational filtering was required. A small fraction of clonotypes showed up in both the CD4 and CD8 compartments, probably as a result of convergent recombination. The secondary T-cell response was weaker than the primary response but faster, peaking on day 5 instead of day 15. Because only a couple of donors were included in the study, the extent to which the findings can be generalized is limited. Most clones expanded after primary vaccination (around 96% of CD4 and 70% to 90% of CD8) were re-detected after the booster, suggesting that broad memory maintenance occurred.

Explained via the paper, the treatment or condition label denotes: live attenuated yellow fever vaccine strain. At each blood-draw timepoint, two biological replicates of bulk PBMCs were collected. PBMCs were isolated from peripheral blood using a standard Ficoll-Paque protocol. TriZol was used to extract RNA from bulk PBMCs, CD4 and CD8 fractions, and dextramer-positive and dextramer-negative fractions. TCR cDNA was synthesized by 5'RACE template switching, which introduced a universal primer site and unique molecular identifiers. Priming for cDNA synthesis came from both the TCR alpha and TCR beta constant segments. Libraries were amplified in two PCR steps, with sample barcodes and sequencing adapters added in the second step. Sequencing of libraries was done on Illumina HiSeq 2500 (2x100 bp) or NovaSeq (2x150 bp). For the original study's pipeline: MIGEC handled demultiplexing of reads and collapsing into UMI consensus sequences, while MiXCR performed V(D)J alignment. Clonotypes responding to the vaccine were identified with edgeR on replicate PBMC samples, with the criteria of FDR below 0.01 and a log2 fold change above 5 up to day 15. Each bulk clonotype received a CD4 or CD8 identity based on whether the sequenced CD4 or CD8 repertoire contained that clonotype at higher abundance. Through fastp at Q25 and MiXCR, TCRdb rebuilt clones from the public reads, retaining in-frame beta chains. Rows with one shared CDR3 protein collapse into an entry with the most common genes and DNA. The V and J calls, along with clone size, are taken from TCRdb and not from the paper's own processing. The sample table lists 450,000 to 550,000 distinct CDR3 sequences, less than 20% of them with a count of one. Together, the top ten hold around 15% of the sample.

CDR1 and CDR2, per the germline V gene (reference sequence), are SGHKS and YYEKEE. The junction shows trimming of 0 bases on V and 2 bases on J, plus 11 bases between the germline ends. The CDR3 runs 16 residues from the cysteine to the phenylalanine. The sequence is cut down to CDR3 DNA, 48 bases in frame from base 1. Regarding this clonotype: The antigen it recognizes is unknown. It has no much larger one-base neighbor in the sample; base qualities were not kept.

This chain is built from TRBV5-5 and TRBJ2-2; the D gene lacks a confident call. Material: PBMCs, obtained 15 days after the yellow fever booster vaccination. The source is a man aged 30 to 39 who received the YFV17D yellow fever vaccine. The nucleotides are TGTGCCAGCAGCTTGGAGGCTCTACGCAACACCGGGGAGCTGTTTTTT. Its product reads: CASSLEALRNTGELFF. Full variable domain (CDR3 extended with the reference TRBV5-5 and TRBJ2-2 proteins): DAGVTQSPTHLIKTRGQQVTLRCSPISGHKSVSWYQQVLGQGPQFIFQYYEKEERGRGNFPDRFSARQFPNYSSELNVNALLLGDSALYLCASSLEALRNTGELFFGEGSRLTVL.